The 5 T cell receptor beta chains below come from one sample, sequenced in a study of cytomegalovirus exposure and HLA in healthy donors. Use of 60 Vbeta and 13 Jbeta primers characterized the PCR. The assay was immunoSEQ multiplex PCR, and TCRdb's table has in-frame clones only and misses some. The sample data list 75,000 to 80,000 clones. Sequencing was done on a sample of PBMCs. Source of these receptors: a man in his late teens or twenties in good health and CMV-seropositive.

The genes are TRBV5-1 and TRBJ2-1; TRBD1 aligns across 8 bases. J was trimmed by 8 bases and V by 7 bases; bases with no gene match: 8. Germline V gene data show CDR1 as SGHRS and CDR2 as YFSETQ. The CDR3 contains 13 residues. The CDR3 nucleotides are TGCGCCAGCTCTCCCAGGGGGCTGGATGAGCAGTTCTTC. It is translated as CASSPRGLDEQFF.

V is TRBV19 and J is TRBJ1-1; TRBD1 agrees at 9 bases. The CDR3 length is 21 residues. Germline V gene sequence: CDR1 LNHDA, CDR2 SQIVND (reference sequence). V was clipped by 3 bases and J by 1 base; unmatched bases: 21. The CDR3 spells CASSMDAGQGLFSQRNTEAFF. The DNA of the CDR3 is TGTGCCAGTAGTATGGATGCGGGACAGGGACTTTTTTCGCAAAGGAACACTGAAGCTTTCTTT.

The rearrangement links TRBV5-1 to TRBJ2-5; 9 positions match TRBD1. The trim removed 2 bases at V and 5 bases at J, leaving 4 bases unmatched. Germline-derived CDR1 and CDR2 are SGHRS and YFSETQ. The CDR3 runs 14 residues. The DNA for the CDR3 is TGCGCCAGCAGCTTACAGGGGGCAGGGGAGACCCAGTACTTC. This encodes CASSLQGAGETQYF.

This chain joins TRBV19 and TRBJ2-1; D unresolved. This CDR3 has 13 residues. V dropped 6 bases and J dropped 4 bases, with 10 bases sitting between them. Germline CDR1 and CDR2: LNHDA and SQIVND (reference sequence). CDR3 nucleotides: TGTGCCAGTAGCCGCGGTCGTTACAATGAGCAGTTCTTC. Translation: CASSRGRYNEQFF.

The chain uses TRBV28 and TRBJ2-7, with D perhaps TRBD1 (6 bases). V was pared by 3 bases and J by 3 bases, with 12 bases between. This CDR3 has 14 amino acids. Germline lookup yields CDR1 MDHEN and CDR2 SYDVKM. CDR3: CASSFQGQYYEQYF. DNA of the CDR3: TGTGCCAGCAGTTTCCAGGGGCAATACTACGAGCAGTACTTC.